This TCR beta chain stems from a study of metastatic and nonmetastatic thyroid tumors. Study as a whole: Both malignant and benign thyroid patients supplied peripheral blood and tumor or nodule tissue samples, across which the repertoires of these patients were then compared.

No treatment of any kind had been given to any patient before thyroid surgery. This clone was detected many times. In the original workflow: Built for papillary thyroid cancer, a distant-metastasis classifier drew on CDR3 differences across clinicopathological groups. TCRdb re-called the PCR reads with MiXCR. TCRdb, not the authors, supplied the V and J calls. The table has about 70,000 clones, 18% seen once. The germline V gene encodes CDR1 MRHNA and CDR2 SNTAGT. V gave up 4 bases and J gave up 0 bases, with 6 bases separating them. CDR3 size: 13 residues. Sequences were obtained from blood. V usage is TRBV6-4 and J usage is TRBJ2-5; D uncertain. This clonotype was obtained from a female donor with papillary thyroid cancer or a benign thyroid nodule (not recorded which). Some clones in this sample may be carry-over from other donors' samples. CDR3 sequence (DNA): TGTGCCAGCAGTGCTTCTTACCAAGAGACCCAGTACTTC. Protein sequence: CASSASYQETQYF.